This paragraph covers one T cell receptor (beta chain) sequence. This specimen belongs to a study of cytomegalovirus exposure and HLA in healthy donors. The primer mix had 60 Vbeta and 13 Jbeta primers. Here immunoSEQ multiplex PCR was the method, and the copy in TCRdb shows in-frame clones only, minus some. The sample records 200,000 to 250,000 clones, approximately 80% being singletons. Germline CDR1 and CDR2: LNHDA and SQIVND (reference sequence). V lost 1 base, J lost 5 bases, and 18 bases lay in between. The CDR3 runs 17 residues. This TCR was sampled from a girl under 18 in good health and CMV-seronegative. Material for sequencing was PBMCs. This sequence joins TRBV19 and TRBJ2-1; D remains unclear. CDR3 sequence reads: CASSIALGPRLNNEQFF. The DNA of the CDR3 is TGTGCCAGTAGTATAGCGTTGGGTCCTAGATTAAACAATGAGCAGTTCTTC.